This is a list of T cell receptor beta chains from one sample in a study of blood T cells in healthy people across ages. One entry per CDR3 protein results from TCRdb running MiXCR on the 5' RACE reads. The sample holds roughly 1.9 million distinct CDR3 sequences, about two fifths seen once. The sequencing sample was made of blood. These receptors all come from a human donor in good health. Both conserved end residues are part of each CDR3. Fields, in order: J gene, V gene, D gene, clone size, CDR3 protein, CDR3 DNA. D genes are given only for firm matches. Size values are once, few and many counts, or a class for expanded clones, and some rows have none.

>TRBJ2-1|TRBV4-3|TRBD2|NA
CASSQDWGGTANEQFF
TGCGCCAGCAGCCAAGATTGGGGGGGAACAGCCAATGAGCAGTTCTTC
>TRBJ2-1|TRBV7-2|NA|NA
CASSFNQCSYNEQFF
TGTGCCAGCAGCTTTAACCAGTGCTCCTACAATGAGCAGTTCTTC
>TRBJ1-2|TRBV4-1|NA|few
CASSQDNRVANGYTF
TGCGCCAGCAGCCAAGACAACAGGGTCGCGAATGGCTACACCTTC
>TRBJ2-3|TRBV24-1|TRBD1|few
CATSRPGTGKGPTDTQYF
TGTGCCACCAGCCGTCCCGGGACAGGGAAAGGCCCCACAGATACGCAGTATTTT
>TRBJ2-1|TRBV12-3/TRBV12-4|TRBD2|NA
CASIGLAGINEQFF
TGTGCCAGCATTGGGCTAGCGGGGATCAATGAGCAGTTCTTC
>TRBJ2-6|TRBV15|NA|many
CATSREQGSGANVLTF
TGTGCCACCAGCAGAGAACAGGGATCTGGGGCCAACGTCCTGACTTTC
>TRBJ2-3|TRBV7-9|NA|few
CASSLAGGETDTQYF
TGTGCCAGCAGCTTAGCGGGGGGCGAGACAGATACGCAGTATTTT
>TRBJ2-5|TRBV12-3/TRBV12-4|TRBD1|NA
CASSLTGTGGVETQYF
TGTGCCAGCAGTTTAACGGGGACAGGAGGCGTAGAGACCCAGTACTTC
>TRBJ2-5|TRBV12-3/TRBV12-4|NA|NA
CASRPPGHQETQYF
TGTGCCAGCAGACCCCCAGGGCACCAAGAGACCCAGTACTTC
>TRBJ2-1|TRBV30|NA|NA
CAWSGYRYVRNEQFF
TGTGCCTGGAGTGGGTACCGGTACGTTCGGAATGAGCAGTTCTTC
>TRBJ1-2|TRBV20-1|NA|once
CSAPGVGGGYTF
TGCAGTGCCCCAGGGGTGGGAGGGGGCTACACCTTC
>TRBJ2-1|TRBV12-3/TRBV12-4|TRBD1|NA
CASSRLGQGTQFF
TGTGCCAGCAGCCGCCTGGGACAGGGTACCCAGTTCTTC
>TRBJ1-4|TRBV7-2|TRBD1|few
CASSAGGGHEKLFF
TGTGCCAGCAGCGCCGGAGGGGGCCATGAAAAACTGTTTTTT
>TRBJ1-2|TRBV20-1|TRBD1|few
CSARTWGQEQNYGYTF
TGCAGTGCTAGAACCTGGGGACAGGAGCAAAACTATGGCTACACCTTC
>TRBJ1-1|TRBV5-1|TRBD1|NA
CASSFPQGALNTEAFF
TGCGCCAGCAGCTTCCCCCAGGGGGCCTTGAACACTGAAGCTTTCTTT
>TRBJ1-2|TRBV18|NA|NA
CASSPNPGKANYGYTF
TGTGCCAGCTCACCAAATCCAGGGAAGGCTAACTATGGCTACACCTTC
>TRBJ2-5|TRBV7-9|TRBD1|NA
CASAAIGQGDLGQETQYF
TGTGCCAGCGCCGCGATCGGACAGGGGGATCTGGGCCAAGAGACCCAGTACTTC
>TRBJ1-2|TRBV4-2|NA|few
CASSPGETGRDYGYTF
TGTGCCAGCAGCCCTGGTGAAACAGGCCGGGACTATGGCTACACCTTC
>TRBJ2-4|TRBV3-1|TRBD1|NA
CASSQALTEKDRVNHLAKNIQYF
TGTGCCAGCAGCCAAGCCTTAACGGAGAAGGACAGGGTAAACCATCTAGCCAAAAACATTCAGTACTTC
>TRBJ1-6|TRBV2|NA|few
CASSEAGDNSPLHF
TGTGCCAGCAGTGAAGCAGGGGATAATTCACCCCTCCACTTT
>TRBJ1-6|TRBV6-5|NA|few
CASQTGTRHNSPLHF
TGTGCCAGCCAAACCGGGACACGGCATAATTCACCCCTCCACTTT
>TRBJ2-7|TRBV29-1|TRBD1|many
CSAMGQQGHEQYF
TGCAGCGCCATGGGACAGCAGGGGCACGAGCAGTACTTC
>TRBJ2-7|TRBV12-3/TRBV12-4|NA|NA
CASSWDSYSYEQYF
TGTGCCAGCAGTTGGGACTCCTACTCCTACGAGCAGTACTTC
>TRBJ1-2|TRBV7-2|NA|NA
CASSHRKGGYTF
TGTGCCAGCAGTCATAGGAAGGGGGGCTACACCTTC
>TRBJ2-7|TRBV5-1|NA|NA
CASLSPGGNEQYF
TGCGCCAGCCTATCGCCGGGGGGCAATGAGCAGTACTTC